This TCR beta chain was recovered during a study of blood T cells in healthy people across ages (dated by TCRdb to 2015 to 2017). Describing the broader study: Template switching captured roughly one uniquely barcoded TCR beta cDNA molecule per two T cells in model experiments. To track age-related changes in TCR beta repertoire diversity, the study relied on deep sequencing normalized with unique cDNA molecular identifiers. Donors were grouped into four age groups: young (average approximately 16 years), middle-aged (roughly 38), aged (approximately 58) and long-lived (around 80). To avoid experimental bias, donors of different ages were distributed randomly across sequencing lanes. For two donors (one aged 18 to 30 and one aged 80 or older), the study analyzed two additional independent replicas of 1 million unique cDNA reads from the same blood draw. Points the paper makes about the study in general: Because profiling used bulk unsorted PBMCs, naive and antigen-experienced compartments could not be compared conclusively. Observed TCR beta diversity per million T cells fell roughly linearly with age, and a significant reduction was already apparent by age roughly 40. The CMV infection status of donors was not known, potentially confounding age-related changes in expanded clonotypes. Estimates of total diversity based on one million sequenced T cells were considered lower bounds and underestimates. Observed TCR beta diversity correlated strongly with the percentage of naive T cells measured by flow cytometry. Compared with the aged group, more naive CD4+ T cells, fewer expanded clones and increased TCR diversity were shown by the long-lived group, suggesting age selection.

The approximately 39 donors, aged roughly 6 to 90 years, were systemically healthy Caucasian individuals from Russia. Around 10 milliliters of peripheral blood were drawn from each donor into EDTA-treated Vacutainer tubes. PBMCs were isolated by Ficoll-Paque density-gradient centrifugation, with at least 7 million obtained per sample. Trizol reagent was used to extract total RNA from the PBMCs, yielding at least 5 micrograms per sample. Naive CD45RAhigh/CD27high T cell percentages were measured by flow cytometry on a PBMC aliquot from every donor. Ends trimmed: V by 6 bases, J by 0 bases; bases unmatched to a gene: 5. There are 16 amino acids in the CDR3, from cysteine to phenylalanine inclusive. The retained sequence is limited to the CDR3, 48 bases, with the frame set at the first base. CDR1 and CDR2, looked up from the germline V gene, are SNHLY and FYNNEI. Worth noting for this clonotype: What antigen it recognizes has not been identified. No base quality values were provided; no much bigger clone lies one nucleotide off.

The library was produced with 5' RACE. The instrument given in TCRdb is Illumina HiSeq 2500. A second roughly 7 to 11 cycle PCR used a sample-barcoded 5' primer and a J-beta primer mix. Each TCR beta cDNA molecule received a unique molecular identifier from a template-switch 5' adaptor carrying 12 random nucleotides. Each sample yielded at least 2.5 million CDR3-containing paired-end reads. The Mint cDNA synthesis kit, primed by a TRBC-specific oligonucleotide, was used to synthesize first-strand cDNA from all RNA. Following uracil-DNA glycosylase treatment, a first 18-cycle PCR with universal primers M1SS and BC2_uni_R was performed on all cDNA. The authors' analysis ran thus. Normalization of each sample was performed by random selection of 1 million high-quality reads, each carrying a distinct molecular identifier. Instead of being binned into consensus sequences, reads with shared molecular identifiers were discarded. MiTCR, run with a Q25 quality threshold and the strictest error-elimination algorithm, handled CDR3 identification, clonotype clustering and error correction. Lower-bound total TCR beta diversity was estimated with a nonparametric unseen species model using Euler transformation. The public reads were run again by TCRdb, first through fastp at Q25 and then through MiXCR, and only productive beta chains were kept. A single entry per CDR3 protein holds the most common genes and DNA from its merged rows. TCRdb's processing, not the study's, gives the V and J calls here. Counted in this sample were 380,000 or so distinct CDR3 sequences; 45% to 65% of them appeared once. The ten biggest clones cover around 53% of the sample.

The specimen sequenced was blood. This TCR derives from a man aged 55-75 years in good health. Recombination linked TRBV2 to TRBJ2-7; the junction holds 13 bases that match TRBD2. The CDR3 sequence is CASSPWTSGSSYEQYF. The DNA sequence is TGTGCCAGCAGCCCCTGGACTAGCGGGAGCTCCTACGAGCAGTACTTC.